These 7 T cell receptor beta chains share one sample of origin, sequenced in a study of blood T cell repertoires in COVID-19. Sequencing used immunoSEQ multiplex PCR; TCRdb keeps in-frame clones, though not all of them. This table has roughly 200,000 clones, around 94% appearing once. The specimen sequenced was peripheral blood. Source of these receptors: a man aged 25-45 years with COVID-19, enrolled during active disease.

J is TRBJ2-2 and V is TRBV4-2; 13 nucleotides match TRBD2. Germline CDR1 reads LGHNA; CDR2 reads YNFKEQ. CDR3 size: 20 residues. Unmatched junction bases numbered 12, after V lost 4 bases and J lost 1 base. CDR3: CASSPFPLTSGGLNTGELFF. CDR3 sequence (DNA): TGTGCCAGCAGCCCATTCCCCCTGACTAGCGGGGGGTTGAACACCGGGGAGCTGTTTTTT.

This CDR3 is CATSRDLVAEKLFF. CDR3 coding DNA: TGTGCCACCAGCAGAGATCTCGTGGCTGAAAAACTGTTTTTT. The gene calls are TRBV15 and TRBJ1-4, with D unresolved. Germline V gene data show CDR1 as LNHNV and CDR2 as YYDKDF (reference sequence). The germline V and J ends were trimmed by 0 bases and 7 bases, with 9 bases remaining between them. There are 14 residues in the CDR3. Based on the CDR3 plus reference TRBV15 and TRBJ1-4, the full variable domain is DAMVIQNPRYQVTQFGKPVTLSCSQTLNHNVMYWYQQKSSQAPKLLFHYYDKDFNNEADTPDNFQSRRPNTSFCFLDIRSPGLGDTAMYLCATSRDLVAEKLFFGSGTQLSVL.

The sample holds a few counts of this clone. The rearrangement joins TRBV10-1 to TRBJ2-1, with a tentative D call TRBD1 (5 bases). The CDR3 has 12 residues. CDR1 is WNHNN and CDR2 is SYGVQD in the germline V gene (reference sequence). Trimming left V 3 bases short and J 10 bases short, with 10 bases between. The CDR3: CASSEGAREQFF. Written as DNA, the CDR3 is TGCGCCAGCAGTGAAGGGGCCCGAGAGCAGTTCTTC.

The DNA of the CDR3 is TGTGCCAGTAGTATACGGGGGTACGAGCAGTACTTC. Translated: CASSIRGYEQYF. The chain employs TRBV19 and TRBJ2-7, with D tentatively TRBD2 (6 bases). Germline assignment: CDR1 LNHDA and CDR2 SQIVND (reference sequence). This CDR3 has 12 residues. The V gene lost 2 bases and the J gene lost 4 bases, with 6 bases spanning the gap.

The CDR3: CASSQGLDYYGYTF. The DNA of the CDR3 is TGTGCCAGCAGCCAAGGACTGGATTACTATGGCTACACCTTC. The chain employs TRBV3-1 (or the pseudogene TRBV3-2) and TRBJ1-2; D is ambiguous. The CDR3 runs to 14 residues. From germline, CDR1 is LGHDT and CDR2 YNNKEL (reference sequence). V dropped 1 base and J dropped 3 bases, with 9 bases sitting between them.

The chain employs TRBV6-6 and TRBJ1-3, with 8 nucleotides matching TRBD1. The CDR3 has 14 amino acids. CDR1 is MNHNY, CDR2 SVGAGI, per germline (reference sequence). V lost 6 bases and J lost 6; bases outside the gene matches: 7. CDR3 sequence reads: CASSRTGSENTIYF. The CDR3 DNA follows: TGTGCCAGCAGCAGGACAGGGTCGGAAAACACCATATATTTT.

The V and J genes are TRBV10-2 and TRBJ2-5, with 10 nucleotides matching TRBD1. V shed 3 bases, J shed 6 bases, and the junction held 4 bases outside the gene matches. The V gene's germline CDR1 is WSHSY and CDR2 SAAADI. This CDR3 spans 14 amino acids. The chain's CDR3 is CASSERQGAQTQYF. In DNA form, the CDR3 reads TGCGCCAGCAGTGAAAGACAGGGGGCGCAGACCCAGTACTTC.